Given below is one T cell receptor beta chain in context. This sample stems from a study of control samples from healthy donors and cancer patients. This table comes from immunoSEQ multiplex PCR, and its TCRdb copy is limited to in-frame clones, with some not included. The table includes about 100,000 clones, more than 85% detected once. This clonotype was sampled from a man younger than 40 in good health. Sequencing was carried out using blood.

The CDR3 here is CASSEGTGTYGYTF. CDR3 DNA sequence: TGTGCCAGCAGTGAAGGAACGGGGACCTATGGCTACACCTTC. The chain recombines TRBV6-1 with TRBJ1-2; D is possibly TRBD1 (5 bases). In germline, CDR1 is MNHNS, CDR2 SASEGT. V dropped 1 base and J dropped 4 bases, with 10 bases sitting between them. This CDR3 comprises 14 residues.